This T cell receptor (beta chain) emerged from a study of shared clonotypes between healthy human individuals. CDR1 is LGHNA and CDR2 is YNFKEQ in the germline V gene. Trimming removed 5 bases from V and 13 bases from J, with 21 bases in between. The CDR3 is made up of 15 amino acids. Profiled with immunoSEQ multiplex PCR; TCRdb holds only in-frame clones, not every one. The sample has some 550,000 clones, approximately 97% seen once. The material sequenced was naive CD4+ T cells sorted from blood. Subset defined: CD45RA+ positively selected. This chain uses TRBV4-2 with TRBJ2-6; D tentatively fits TRBD1 or TRBD2 (5 bases each). The receptor was isolated from a woman aged 30 to 39 in good health. The CDR3 here is CASSSGRDGGSVLTF. The CDR3 nucleotides are TGTGCCAGCAGCTCAGGACGGGACGGTGGCTCGGTCCTGACTTTC.